This TCR beta chain was identified during a study of blood T cell repertoires in COVID-19 (dated by TCRdb to 2018 to 2020). Looking at the study overall: The collaborator samples originated in the United States, Italy and Spain and spanned the acute and convalescent phases of COVID-19. The prospective study material was composed of cDNA or gDNA derived from T cells, B-cell-depleted T cells, or PBMCs. Deeply sampled blood TCRbeta repertoires from subjects exposed to, actively infected with, or recovered from COVID-19 were included in the dataset. The repertoires were made available in a free public database intended to serve as a resource for research on the immune response to SARS-CoV-2. Samples were obtained from the ongoing ImmuneRACE study (first 160 participants) and from approximately 1,200 subjects provided by 6 global collaborators. Sample metadata almost always included a de-identified subject ID, COVID-19 status, age in years and sex. Where available, HLA class I and class II types were obtained from metadata supplied by the sample provider rather than from assay-based typing.

With respect to this clone: No cognate antigen has been identified for it. No much larger clonotype is one base removed from it; base qualities were not supplied.

Findings and caveats that apply to the study as a whole: The amount of clinical and demographic metadata varied by source and participant and was provided uncurated.

Another Seattle source contributed samples from volunteer blood donors who had recovered from COVID-19. Each collaborating institution followed its own protocols to collect whole blood in K2EDTA tubes. For TCRbeta analysis, collaborators shipped samples in one of three forms: frozen whole blood, isolated PBMCs, or DNA extracted from either of those sample types. TCRbeta CDR3 regions were amplified from genomic DNA using the immunoSEQ Assay, a bias-controlled multiplex PCR. The original methods were these. The number of nucleated cells in each sample was estimated from the amplification of reference gene primers within the assay. Sequence reads were collapsed and filtered to measure the absolute abundance of every unique TCRbeta CDR3 rearrangement. Productive Simpson clonality was computed per sample as the square root of Simpson's diversity index over productive rearrangements. TCRdb obtained this table from immuneACCESS and retained in-frame rearrangements with V and J assigned. These tables miss some clones; where compared with another copy, unresolved V genes account for less than half of the shortfall, and the remainder is unexplained. The DNA was the basis for D and trimming; V, J and clone size are from that table. Within this sample are about 280,000 clones, with 80% to 90% of them counted one time only. Roughly 10% of the sample comes from the top ten.

Its CDR3 holds 15 amino acids, cysteine through phenylalanine. The only DNA kept is the CDR3, 45 bases in frame from the first base. V is pared back by 4 bases and J by 2 bases, with 13 bases lying between the germline termini. The germline V gene (reference sequence) sets CDR1 to LGHDT and CDR2 to YNNKEL. Recombination joined TRBV3-1 (or the pseudogene TRBV3-2) with TRBJ2-3; the D gene is possibly TRBD1, with 6 bases matching. The clonotype comes from a woman in her fifties or sixties who had recovered from COVID-19. The specimen sequenced was peripheral blood. The CDR3 protein: CASSRTGTSTDTQYF. At the DNA level, the sequence is TGTGCCAGCAGCCGGACCGGGACATCCACAGATACGCAGTATTTT.